The 8 T cell receptor beta chains below all came from one sample that was sequenced in a study of T cells after yellow fever vaccination. TCRdb reanalysed the 5' RACE reads using MiXCR and keeps one entry per CDR3 protein. The sample has roughly 320,000 distinct CDR3 sequences, roughly a tenth seen once. Here the sequenced sample was CD4+ T cells sorted from PBMCs, taken 45 days after the yellow fever booster vaccination. The source of these receptors is a man between 18 and 35 years old who received the YFV17D yellow fever vaccine.

This clonotype was counted a few times. V is TRBV6-2 or TRBV6-3 and J is TRBJ2-7; the D gene is possibly TRBD1 (6 bases). The V end lost 4 bases, the J end lost 3 bases, and 10 bases lay between the germline ends. CDR3 length: 13 amino acids. Germline assignment: CDR1 MNHEY and CDR2 SVGEGT. The CDR3 bases are TGTGCCAGCAGTTCCGGACAGATCTACGAGCAGTACTTC. Translating gives CASSSGQIYEQYF.

The rearrangement joins TRBV13 to TRBJ2-1; D remains ambiguous. CDR3 length equals 14 residues. Germline V gene lookup returns CDR1 PRHDT and CDR2 FYEKMQ (reference sequence). V was clipped by 2 bases and J by 4 bases, with 9 bases between them. The CDR3 region has the DNA TGTGCCAGCAGCTTATTCGCTGATTACAATGAGCAGTTCTTC. It is translated as CASSLFADYNEQFF.

There are many counts of this clonotype. The gene calls are TRBV4-3 and TRBJ1-6; TRBD1 agrees at 7 bases. The CDR3 loop spans 15 amino acids. Germline V CDR1 and CDR2: LGHNA, YSLEER. After removal of 7 bases from V and 3 bases from J, the junction contained 6 bases not matched to a gene. The CDR3 sequence: CASTPDRDYNSPLHF. As DNA, the CDR3 is TGCGCCAGCACCCCCGACAGGGACTATAATTCACCCCTCCACTTT.

This clonotype was detected ten times or more. The V gene is TRBV5-6, the J gene TRBJ2-7; TRBD2 matches at 9 bases. Germline CDR1 SGHDT, CDR2 YYEEEE. This CDR3 spans 14 amino acids. Unmatched junction bases numbered 4, after V lost 5 bases and J lost 1 base. CDR3 nucleotides: TGTGCCAGCAGGGTAGCGGGGGAATCCTACGAGCAGTACGTC. Amino acids: CASRVAGESYEQYV.

This clonotype was counted many times. The chain recombines TRBV20-1 with TRBJ1-2; D is uncertain. The V end was cut by 0 bases, the J end by 4 bases, with 12 bases between. CDR3 length equals 14 residues. The germline V gene has CDR1 DFQATT and CDR2 SNEGSKA (reference sequence). DNA of the CDR3: TGCAGTGCTAGAGATCCCAAATCGGGCTATGGCTACACCTTC. Protein sequence: CSARDPKSGYGYTF.

This clonotype was seen only a few times. The chain couples TRBV9 to TRBJ1-5, with TRBD1 matching over 9 bases. CDR3 length: 15 amino acids. CDR1 is SGDLS, CDR2 YYNGEE, per germline. V lost 0 bases to trimming and J lost 11 bases; unmatched junction nucleotides: 9. The CDR3 DNA reads TGTGCCAGCAGCGTAGAGGAGGGACAGGGCGTTACCCAGCATTTT. It yields the protein CASSVEEGQGVTQHF.

This clonotype was found a few times. The J gene is TRBJ1-2, the V gene TRBV10-3; a possible D gene is TRBD1 (5 bases). The germline V and J ends were trimmed by 6 bases and 0 bases, with 17 bases remaining between them. The CDR3 runs 16 residues. CDR1 is ENHRY, CDR2 SYGVKD, per germline. CDR3 loop: CAISLEGSSANYGYTF. The CDR3 DNA sequence: TGTGCCATCAGCCTGGAGGGGTCCTCAGCTAACTATGGCTACACCTTC.

The V gene is TRBV30, the J gene TRBJ2-2; 7 positions match TRBD1. Germline V gene sequence: CDR1 GTSNPN, CDR2 SVGIG (reference sequence). The CDR3 contains 17 residues. After removal of 0 bases from V and 6 bases from J, the junction contained 13 bases not matched to a gene. The CDR3 DNA is TGTGCCTGGAGTGTACCCAATCGACAGGGTTATGCCGGGGAGCTGTTTTTT. Translated: CAWSVPNRQGYAGELFF.